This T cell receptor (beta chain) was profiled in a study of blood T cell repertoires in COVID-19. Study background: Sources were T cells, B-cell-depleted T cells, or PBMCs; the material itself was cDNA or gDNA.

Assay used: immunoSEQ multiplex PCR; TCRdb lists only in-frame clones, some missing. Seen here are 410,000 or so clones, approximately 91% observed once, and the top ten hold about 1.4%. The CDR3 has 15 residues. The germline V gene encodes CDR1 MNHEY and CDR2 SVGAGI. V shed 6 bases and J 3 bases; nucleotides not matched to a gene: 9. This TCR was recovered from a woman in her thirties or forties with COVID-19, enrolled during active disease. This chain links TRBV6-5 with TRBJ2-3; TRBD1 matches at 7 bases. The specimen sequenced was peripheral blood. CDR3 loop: CASSQWGTETDTQYF. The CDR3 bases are TGTGCCAGCAGCCAATGGGGGACAGAAACAGATACGCAGTATTTT.